The sequence of this T cell receptor beta chain was determined in a study of regulatory and conventional T cells in RAG deficiency. Regarding the study as a whole: Sorted Omenn CD25-high CD127-low cells may not be bona fide Tregs.

Germline V CDR1 and CDR2: SGHTS, YDEGEE. The CDR3 totals 18 residues. V was clipped by 2 bases and J by 6 bases; unmatched bases: 14. In regard to this clone: What it binds is not known.

The sorted conventional CD4+ T cells were CD25-low and CD127-high, with genomic DNA sequenced. Repertoires were generated with immunoSEQ multiplex PCR, while TCRdb's copy carries only in-frame clones and drops some. The data show 45,000 or so clones, around 90% seen once. These same data were also listed under a study on regulatory T cells. That publication notes: Primers: 52 TRBV forward and 13 TRBJ reverse.

The TCR comes from a human donor in good health. Sequencing input: CD4+ effector T cells sorted from blood. The V gene is TRBV5-8, the J gene TRBJ1-6; TRBD1 matches 7 bases. CDR3 in DNA: TGTGCCAGCAGCTTTTTTGGGGGGACAGCGGGCTCTAATTCACCCCTCCACTTT. Protein product: CASSFFGGTAGSNSPLHF.